What follows describes a single TCR beta chain. Antigen specificity is unknown. Germline V gene data show CDR1 as LGHNA and CDR2 as YNFKEQ. Unmatched junction bases numbered 3, after V lost 0 bases and J lost 4 bases. The CDR3 has 14 residues. The entry originates in a study of cytomegalovirus exposure and HLA in healthy donors. Study-level findings and limits: Across donors, sequencing depth was assumed by presence/absence analyses to be roughly uniform. Associated with cytomegalovirus, according to the listing, were 150 to 200 TCR beta chains. TCR beta V- and J-gene trimming, according to a later analysis, was linked to a missense DCLRE1C variant.

PCR involved 60 Vbeta and 13 Jbeta primers. The protocol was immunoSEQ multiplex PCR, while the TCRdb copy is restricted to in-frame clones and leaves out a portion. Of around 75,000 clones in the sample, around 82% were seen once. The clonotype was recovered from a middle-aged man in good health and CMV-seronegative. The sample consisted of PBMCs. The chain uses TRBV4-2 and TRBJ2-7; the match to TRBD2 covers 7 bases. CDR3 loop: CASSQDRDYYEQYF. CDR3 coding DNA: TGTGCCAGCAGCCAAGATAGGGACTATTACGAGCAGTACTTC.